This TCR beta chain came from a study of beta chain features in type 1 diabetes. Sort purity for all populations was recorded as exceeding 98%. Reverse transcription of all isolated RNA meant that expressed TCRB transcripts were sequenced. Clones were sequenced by immunoSEQ multiplex PCR, and TCRdb holds only the in-frame ones, with some missing. The data show about 40,000 clones, around 48% seen once. This clone was picked up a small number of times. Its specificity is unknown. J lost 2 bases, V lost 4 bases, and 11 bases had no gene match. Germline V CDR1 and CDR2: SGHAT, FQNNGV. This CDR3 region has 18 residues. General observations from the study: Cells expressing TCR highly could be over-represented by cDNA sequencing. VDJ junctions in type 1 diabetes patients carried more deletions and fewer insertions. TCRB CDR3 length was moderately but significantly reduced in all four CD4+ subsets of Type 1 diabetes patients.

Sequencing was performed on central memory CD4+ T cells from blood. The TCR originated in a young woman in good health. The chain couples TRBV11-2 to TRBJ2-6; TRBD1 agrees at 7 bases. CDR3 region: CASSSPTGWSAGANVLTF. The CDR3 DNA is TGTGCCAGCAGCTCTCCGACAGGGTGGAGCGCTGGGGCCAACGTCCTGACTTTC. Full variable domain (outside the CDR3, taken from reference TRBV11-2 and TRBJ2-6): EAGVAQSPRYKIIEKRQSVAFWCNPISGHATLYWYQQILGQGPKLLIQFQNNGVVDDSQLPKDRFSAERLKGVDSTLKIQPAKLEDSAVYLCASSSPTGWSAGANVLTFGAGSRLTVL.